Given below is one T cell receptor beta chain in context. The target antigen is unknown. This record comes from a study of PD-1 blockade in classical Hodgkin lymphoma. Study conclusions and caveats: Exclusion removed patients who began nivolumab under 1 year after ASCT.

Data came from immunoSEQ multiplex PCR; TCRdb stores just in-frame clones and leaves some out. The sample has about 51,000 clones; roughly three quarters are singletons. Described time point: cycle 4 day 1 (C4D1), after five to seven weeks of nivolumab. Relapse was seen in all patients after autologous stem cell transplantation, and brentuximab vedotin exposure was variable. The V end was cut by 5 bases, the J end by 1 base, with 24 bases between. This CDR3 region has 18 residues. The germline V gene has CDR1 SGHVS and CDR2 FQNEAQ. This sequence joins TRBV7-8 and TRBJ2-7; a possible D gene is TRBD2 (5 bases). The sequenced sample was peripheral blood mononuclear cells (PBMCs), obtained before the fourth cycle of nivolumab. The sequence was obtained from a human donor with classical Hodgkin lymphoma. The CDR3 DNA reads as TGTGCCAGCAGCCCCGGAGGTCGGGTCCTCGGTAAATCCTACGAGCAGTACTTC. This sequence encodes CASSPGGRVLGKSYEQYF. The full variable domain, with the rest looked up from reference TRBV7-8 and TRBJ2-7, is GAGVSQSPRYKVAKRGQDVALRCDPISGHVSLFWYQQALGQGPEFLTYFQNEAQLDKSGLPSDRFFAERPEGSVSTLKIQRTQQEDSAVYLCASSPGGRVLGKSYEQYFGPGTRLTVT.